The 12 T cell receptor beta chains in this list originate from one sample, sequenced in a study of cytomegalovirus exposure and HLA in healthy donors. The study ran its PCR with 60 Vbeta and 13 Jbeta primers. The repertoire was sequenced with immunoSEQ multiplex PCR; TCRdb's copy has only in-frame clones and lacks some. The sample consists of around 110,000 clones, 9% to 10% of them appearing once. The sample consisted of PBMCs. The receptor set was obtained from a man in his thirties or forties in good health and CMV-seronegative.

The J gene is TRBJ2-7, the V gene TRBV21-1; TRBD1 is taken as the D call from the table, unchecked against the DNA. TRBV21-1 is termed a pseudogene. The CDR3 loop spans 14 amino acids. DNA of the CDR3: TGTGCCAGCAGCGACCGGGACACCTCCTACGAGCAGTACTTC. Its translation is CASSDRDTSYEQYF.

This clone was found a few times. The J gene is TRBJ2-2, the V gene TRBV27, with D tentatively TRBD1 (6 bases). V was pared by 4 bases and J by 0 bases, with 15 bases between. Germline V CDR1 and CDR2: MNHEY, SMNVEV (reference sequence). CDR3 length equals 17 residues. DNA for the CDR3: TGTGCCAGCAGTTGGTCTCCGGGACACCCGAACACCGGGGAGCTGTTTTTT. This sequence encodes CASSWSPGHPNTGELFF.

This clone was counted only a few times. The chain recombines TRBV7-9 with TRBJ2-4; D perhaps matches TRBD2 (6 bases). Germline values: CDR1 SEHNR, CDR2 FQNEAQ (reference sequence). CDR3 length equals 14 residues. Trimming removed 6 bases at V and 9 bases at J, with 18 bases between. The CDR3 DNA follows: TGTGCCAGCAGGGAGGGGCAGGGAGAGGGCATTCAGTACTTC. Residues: CASREGQGEGIQYF.

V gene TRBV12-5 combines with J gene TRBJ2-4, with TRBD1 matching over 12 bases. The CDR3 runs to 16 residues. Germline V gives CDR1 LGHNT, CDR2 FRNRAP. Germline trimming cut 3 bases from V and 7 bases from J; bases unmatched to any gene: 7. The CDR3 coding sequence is TGTGCTAGTGGTTTATGGGGACAGGGGGCTGGGAACATTCAGTACTTC. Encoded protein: CASGLWGQGAGNIQYF.

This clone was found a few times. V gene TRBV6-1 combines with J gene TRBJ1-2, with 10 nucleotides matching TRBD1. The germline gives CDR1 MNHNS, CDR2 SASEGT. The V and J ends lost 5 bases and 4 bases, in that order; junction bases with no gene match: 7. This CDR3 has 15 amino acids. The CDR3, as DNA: TGTGCCAGCAGTATCTCGACAGGGGGCTTCTATGGCTACACCTTC. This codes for CASSISTGGFYGYTF.

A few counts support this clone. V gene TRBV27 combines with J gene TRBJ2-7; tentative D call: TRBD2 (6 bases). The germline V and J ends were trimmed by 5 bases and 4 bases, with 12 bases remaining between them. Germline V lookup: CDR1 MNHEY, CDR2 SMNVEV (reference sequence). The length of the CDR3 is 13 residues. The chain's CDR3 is CASSNGRGYEQYF. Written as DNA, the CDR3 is TGTGCCAGCAGTAACGGGCGGGGATACGAGCAGTACTTC.

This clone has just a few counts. DNA for the CDR3: TGTGCCAGCAGCTTAGGGCTGATGGGCGTCTACGAGCAGTACTTC. This sequence encodes CASSLGLMGVYEQYF. J is TRBJ2-7 and V is TRBV7-2, with D uncertain. The CDR3 runs to 15 residues. The V and J ends lost 1 base and 3 bases respectively, with 13 bases between them. Germline assignment: CDR1 SGHTA and CDR2 FQGNSA.

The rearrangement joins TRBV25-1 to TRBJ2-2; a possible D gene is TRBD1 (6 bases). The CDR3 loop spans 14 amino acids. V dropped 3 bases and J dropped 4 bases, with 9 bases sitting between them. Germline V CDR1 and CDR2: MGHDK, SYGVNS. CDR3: CASSELGGTGELFF. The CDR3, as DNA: TGTGCCAGCAGTGAGCTAGGGGGCACCGGGGAGCTGTTTTTT.

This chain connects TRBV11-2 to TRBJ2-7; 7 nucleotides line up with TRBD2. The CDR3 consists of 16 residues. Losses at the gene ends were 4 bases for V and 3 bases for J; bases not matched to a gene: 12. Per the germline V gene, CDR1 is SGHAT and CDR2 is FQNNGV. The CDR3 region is CASSYLRSGDYYEQYF. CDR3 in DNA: TGTGCCAGCAGCTACCTCCGGAGCGGGGATTACTACGAGCAGTACTTC.

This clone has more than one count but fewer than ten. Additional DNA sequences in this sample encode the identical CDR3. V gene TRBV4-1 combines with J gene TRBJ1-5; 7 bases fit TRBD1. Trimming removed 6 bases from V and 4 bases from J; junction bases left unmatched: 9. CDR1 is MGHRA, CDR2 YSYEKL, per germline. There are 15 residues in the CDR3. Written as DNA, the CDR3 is TGCGCCAGCAGTCAAACCGGGACAGCTAATCAGCCCCAGCATTTT. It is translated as CASSQTGTANQPQHF.

CDR3 protein: CSVGGDTEAFF. CDR3 sequence (DNA): TGCAGCGTTGGGGGGGACACTGAAGCTTTCTTT. The chain couples TRBV29-1 to TRBJ1-1, with a weak D call TRBD1 (5 bases). Trimming removed 4 bases from V and 3 bases from J, with 6 bases in between. This CDR3 spans 11 amino acids. Germline V CDR1 and CDR2: SQVTM, ANQGSEA. Together with reference TRBV29-1 and TRBJ1-1, the CDR3 gives the full variable domain: SAVISQKPSRDICQRGTSLTIQCQVDSQVTMMFWYRQQPGQSLTLIATANQGSEATYESGFVIDKFPISRPNLTFSTLTVSNMSPEDSSIYLCSVGGDTEAFFGQGTRLTVV.

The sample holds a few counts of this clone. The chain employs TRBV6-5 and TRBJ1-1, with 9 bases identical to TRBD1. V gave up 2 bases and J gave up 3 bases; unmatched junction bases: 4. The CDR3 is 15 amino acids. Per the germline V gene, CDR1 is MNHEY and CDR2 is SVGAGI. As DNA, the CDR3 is TGTGCCAGCAGTTACGCGGACAGGGGTGACACTGAAGCTTTCTTT. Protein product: CASSYADRGDTEAFF.